The clone carrying this TCR beta chain was found a few times. Its specificity is unknown. This entry is derived from a study of OX40 agonist ivuxolimab in advanced cancers. On the study more broadly: Partial responses were observed in three patients, of whom one had hepatocellular carcinoma and two had cutaneous melanoma.

Unmatched junction bases numbered 13, after V lost 3 bases and J lost 4 bases. The germline V gene has CDR1 KGHSH and CDR2 LQKENI. The CDR3 covers 18 residues. If patients had autoimmune disease history or systemic immunosuppression, they were excluded. Profiled with immunoSEQ multiplex PCR; TCRdb holds only in-frame clones, not every one. The repertoire holds about 150,000 clones, 90% seen once, with about 1.1% in the top ten. Study-wide findings and caveats: Among patients with partial responses at 0.1-3.0 mg/kg, clonal expansion was among the lowest.

The sequences come from CD4+ or CD8+ T cells sorted from blood, collected in a trial of the OX40 agonist ivuxolimab. This clonotype originated in an adult with an advanced solid tumor such as melanoma, head and neck, liver or kidney cancer. The chain is built from TRBV18 and TRBJ2-7; 12 nucleotides match TRBD1. CDR3 region: CASSPFPTGDRGQYEQYF. The DNA for the CDR3 is TGTGCCAGCTCACCCTTCCCGACTGGGGACAGGGGGCAGTACGAGCAGTACTTC.